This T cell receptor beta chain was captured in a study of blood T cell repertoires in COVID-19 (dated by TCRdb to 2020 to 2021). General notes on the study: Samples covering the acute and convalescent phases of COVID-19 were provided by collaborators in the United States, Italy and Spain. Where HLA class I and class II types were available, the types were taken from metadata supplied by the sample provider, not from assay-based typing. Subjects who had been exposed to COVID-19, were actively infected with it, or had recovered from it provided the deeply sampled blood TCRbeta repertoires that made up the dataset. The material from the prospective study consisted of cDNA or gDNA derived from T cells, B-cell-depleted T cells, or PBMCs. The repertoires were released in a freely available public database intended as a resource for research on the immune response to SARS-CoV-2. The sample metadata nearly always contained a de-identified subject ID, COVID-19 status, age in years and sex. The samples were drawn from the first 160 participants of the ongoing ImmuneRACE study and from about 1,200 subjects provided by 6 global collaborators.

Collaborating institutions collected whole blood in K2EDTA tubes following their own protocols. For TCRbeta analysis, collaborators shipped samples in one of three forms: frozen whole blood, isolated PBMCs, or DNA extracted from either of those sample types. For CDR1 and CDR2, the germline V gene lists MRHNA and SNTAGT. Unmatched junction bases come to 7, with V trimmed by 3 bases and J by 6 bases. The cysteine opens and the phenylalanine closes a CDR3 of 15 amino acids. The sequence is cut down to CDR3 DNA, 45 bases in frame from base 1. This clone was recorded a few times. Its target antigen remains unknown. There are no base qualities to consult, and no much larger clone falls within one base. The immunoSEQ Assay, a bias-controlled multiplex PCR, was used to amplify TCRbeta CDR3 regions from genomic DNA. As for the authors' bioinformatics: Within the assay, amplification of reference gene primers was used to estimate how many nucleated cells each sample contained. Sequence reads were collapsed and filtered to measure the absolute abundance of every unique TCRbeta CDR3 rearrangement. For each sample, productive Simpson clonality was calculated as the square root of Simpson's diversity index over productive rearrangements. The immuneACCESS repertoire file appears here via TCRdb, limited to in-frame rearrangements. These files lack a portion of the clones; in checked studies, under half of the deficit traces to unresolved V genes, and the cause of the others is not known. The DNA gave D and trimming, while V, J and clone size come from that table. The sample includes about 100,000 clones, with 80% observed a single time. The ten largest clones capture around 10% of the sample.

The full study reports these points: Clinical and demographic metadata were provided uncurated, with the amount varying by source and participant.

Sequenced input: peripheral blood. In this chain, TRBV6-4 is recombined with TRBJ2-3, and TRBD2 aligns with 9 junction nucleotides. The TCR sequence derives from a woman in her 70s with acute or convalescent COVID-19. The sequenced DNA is TGTGCCAGCAGTGAAGACGCGGGGGGGCTCGATACGCAGTATTTT. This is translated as CASSEDAGGLDTQYF.